This T cell receptor beta chain was sequenced for a study of cytomegalovirus exposure and HLA in healthy donors. Study in general: Earlier, 150 million to 200 million T cells were analyzed, and over 95 million unique TCR beta sequences were found among them.

The PCR was carried out with 60 Vbeta primers and 13 Jbeta primers. The method was immunoSEQ multiplex PCR; TCRdb's version includes in-frame clones alone and lacks a portion of them. The sample has 120,000 or so clones, just over 75% seen once. The junction had 7 bases not matched to a gene; V was cut back by 5 bases and J by 10 bases. Germline CDR1 is SGHVS and CDR2 is FQNEAQ. The CDR3 spans 15 residues. The sample consisted of PBMCs. The receptor was derived from a man aged 25-40 years in good health and CMV-seropositive. The gene calls are TRBV7-8 and TRBJ2-1, with TRBD2 matching over 14 bases. The DNA of the CDR3 is TGTGCCAGCAGCCCCGGGACTAGCGGGGGTTCGGAGCAGTTCTTC. This gives the protein CASSPGTSGGSEQFF.